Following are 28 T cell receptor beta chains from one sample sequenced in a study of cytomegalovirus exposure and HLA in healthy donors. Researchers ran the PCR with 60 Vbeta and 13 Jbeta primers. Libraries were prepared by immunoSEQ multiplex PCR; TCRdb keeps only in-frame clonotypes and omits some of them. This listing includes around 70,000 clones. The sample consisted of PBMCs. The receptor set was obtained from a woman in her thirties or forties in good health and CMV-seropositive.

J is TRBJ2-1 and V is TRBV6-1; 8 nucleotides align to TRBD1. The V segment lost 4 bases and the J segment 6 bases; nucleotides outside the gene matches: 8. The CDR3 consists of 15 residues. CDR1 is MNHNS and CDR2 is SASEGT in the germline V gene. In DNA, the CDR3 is TGTGCCAGCAGTGTCTTCTCAGGGACAGGCAATGAGCAGTTCTTC. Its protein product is CASSVFSGTGNEQFF.

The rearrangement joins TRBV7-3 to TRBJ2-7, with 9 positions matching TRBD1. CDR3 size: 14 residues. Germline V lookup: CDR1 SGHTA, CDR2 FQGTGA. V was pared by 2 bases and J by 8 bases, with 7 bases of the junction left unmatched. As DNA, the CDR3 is TGTGCCAGCAGCTTATCCCGGGACAGGGAGAAGCAGTACTTC. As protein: CASSLSRDREKQYF.

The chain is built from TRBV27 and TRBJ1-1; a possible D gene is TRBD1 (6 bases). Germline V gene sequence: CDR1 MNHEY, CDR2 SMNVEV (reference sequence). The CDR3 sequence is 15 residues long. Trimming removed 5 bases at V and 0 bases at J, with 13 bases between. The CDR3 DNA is TGTGCCAGCAGTATTCACAGGGACCTGAACACTGAAGCTTTCTTT. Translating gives CASSIHRDLNTEAFF.

As DNA, the CDR3 is TGTGCCAGCAGGGACTACACTGAAGCTTTCTTT. Encoded protein: CASRDYTEAFF. The chain has TRBV6-1 and TRBJ1-1; no clear D gene. The CDR3 is 11 amino acids. The V gene's germline CDR1 is MNHNS and CDR2 SASEGT. Trimming left V 6 bases short and J 3 bases short, with 5 bases between.

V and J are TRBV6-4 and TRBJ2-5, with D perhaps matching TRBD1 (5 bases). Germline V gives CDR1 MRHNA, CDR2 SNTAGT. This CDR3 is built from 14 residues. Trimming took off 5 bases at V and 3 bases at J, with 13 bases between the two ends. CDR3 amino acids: CASSSLKGKETQYF. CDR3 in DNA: TGTGCCAGCAGTAGTCTCAAGGGGAAAGAGACCCAGTACTTC.

For the CDR3, the DNA is TGCGCCAGCAAAATGGACAGGACTAGCAATCAGCCCCAGCATTTT. This translates into CASKMDRTSNQPQHF. The chain is built from TRBV10-2 and TRBJ1-5, with 7 bases fitting TRBD1. V gave up 7 bases and J gave up 0 bases; unmatched junction bases: 6. CDR3 length: 15 residues. Germline assignment: CDR1 WSHSY and CDR2 SAAADI.

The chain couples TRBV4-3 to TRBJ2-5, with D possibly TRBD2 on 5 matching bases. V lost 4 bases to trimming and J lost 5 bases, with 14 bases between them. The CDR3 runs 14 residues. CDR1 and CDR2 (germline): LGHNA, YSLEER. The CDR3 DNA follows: TGCGCCAGCAGCCTTGGGTTCCCGGGGGAGACCCAGTACTTC. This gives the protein CASSLGFPGETQYF.

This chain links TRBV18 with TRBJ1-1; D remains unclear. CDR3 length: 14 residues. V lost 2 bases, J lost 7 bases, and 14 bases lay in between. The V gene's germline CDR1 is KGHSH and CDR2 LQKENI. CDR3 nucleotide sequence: TGTGCCAGCTCACCAAGCGGTACTTTTCGTGAAGCTTTCTTT. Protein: CASSPSGTFREAFF.

This CDR3 is CASSLAGGGETQYF. CDR3 sequence (DNA): TGTGCCAGCAGTCTAGCGGGGGGGGGTGAGACCCAGTACTTC. The chain joins TRBV2 to TRBJ2-5; 12 bases are shared with TRBD2. V shed 5 bases, J shed 5 bases, and the junction held 3 bases outside the gene matches. In germline, CDR1 is SNHLY, CDR2 FYNNEI. The CDR3 loop spans 14 amino acids.

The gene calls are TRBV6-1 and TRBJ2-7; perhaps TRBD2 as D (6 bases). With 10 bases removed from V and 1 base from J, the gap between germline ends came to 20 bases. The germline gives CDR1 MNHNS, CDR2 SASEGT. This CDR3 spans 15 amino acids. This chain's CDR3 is CATHGDRDWSYEQYF. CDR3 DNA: TGTGCCACCCATGGGGACCGGGACTGGTCCTACGAGCAGTACTTC.

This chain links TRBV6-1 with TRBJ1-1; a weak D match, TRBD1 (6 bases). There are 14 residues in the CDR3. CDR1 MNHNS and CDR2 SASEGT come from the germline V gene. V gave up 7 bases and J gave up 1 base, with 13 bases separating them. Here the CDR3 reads CASTNRVGNTEAFF. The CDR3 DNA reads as TGTGCCAGCACCAACAGGGTTGGGAACACTGAAGCTTTCTTT.

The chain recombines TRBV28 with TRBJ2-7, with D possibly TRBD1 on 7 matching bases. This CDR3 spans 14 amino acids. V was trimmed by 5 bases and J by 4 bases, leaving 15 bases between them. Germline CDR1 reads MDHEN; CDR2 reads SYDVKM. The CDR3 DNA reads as TGTGCCAGCAGTGCCTTTGCAGGGGGGTACGAGCAGTACTTC. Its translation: CASSAFAGGYEQYF.

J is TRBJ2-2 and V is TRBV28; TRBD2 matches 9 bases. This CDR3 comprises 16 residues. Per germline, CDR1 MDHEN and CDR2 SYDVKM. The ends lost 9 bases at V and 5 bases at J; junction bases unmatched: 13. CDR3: CASLSIAGVPTGELFF. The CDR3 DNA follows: TGTGCCAGTCTATCCATAGCGGGAGTTCCGACCGGGGAGCTGTTTTTT.

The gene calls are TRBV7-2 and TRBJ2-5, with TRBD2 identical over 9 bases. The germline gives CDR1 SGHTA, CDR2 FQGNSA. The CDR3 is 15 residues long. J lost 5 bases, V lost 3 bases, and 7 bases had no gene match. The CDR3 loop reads CASSFGGGVGETQYF. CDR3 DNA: TGTGCCAGCAGCTTTGGCGGGGGGGTAGGGGAGACCCAGTACTTC. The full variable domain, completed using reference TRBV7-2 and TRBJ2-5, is GAGVSQSPSNKVTEKGKDVELRCDPISGHTALYWYRQSLGQGLEFLIYFQGNSAPDKSGLPSDRFSAERTGGSVSTLTIQRTQQEDSAVYLCASSFGGGVGETQYFGPGTRLLVL.

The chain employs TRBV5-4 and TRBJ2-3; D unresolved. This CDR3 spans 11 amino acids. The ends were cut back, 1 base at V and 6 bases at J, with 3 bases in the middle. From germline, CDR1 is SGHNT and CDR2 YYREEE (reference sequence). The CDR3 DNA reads TGTGCCAGCAGCTTGCGGGATACGCAGTATTTT. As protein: CASSLRDTQYF.

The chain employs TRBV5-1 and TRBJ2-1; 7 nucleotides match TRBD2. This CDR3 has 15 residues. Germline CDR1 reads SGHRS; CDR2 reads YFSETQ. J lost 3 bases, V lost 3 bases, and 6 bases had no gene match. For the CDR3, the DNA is TGCGCCAGCAGCTCAAGCGGGGATTACTACAATGAGCAGTTCTTC. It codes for CASSSSGDYYNEQFF.

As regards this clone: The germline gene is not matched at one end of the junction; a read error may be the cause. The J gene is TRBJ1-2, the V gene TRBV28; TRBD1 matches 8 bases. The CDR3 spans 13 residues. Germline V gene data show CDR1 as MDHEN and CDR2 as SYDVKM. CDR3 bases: TGCGGAAGCGTCCGGACAGGGTTCTATGGCTACACCTTC. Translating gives CGSVRTGFYGYTF.

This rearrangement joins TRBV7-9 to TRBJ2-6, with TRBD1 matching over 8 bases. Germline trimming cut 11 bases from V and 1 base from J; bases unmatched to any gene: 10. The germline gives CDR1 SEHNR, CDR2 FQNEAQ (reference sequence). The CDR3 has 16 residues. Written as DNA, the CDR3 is TGTGCCTGTTTTCGGGACAGGCGATCTGGGGCCAACGTCCTGACTTTC. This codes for CACFRDRRSGANVLTF.

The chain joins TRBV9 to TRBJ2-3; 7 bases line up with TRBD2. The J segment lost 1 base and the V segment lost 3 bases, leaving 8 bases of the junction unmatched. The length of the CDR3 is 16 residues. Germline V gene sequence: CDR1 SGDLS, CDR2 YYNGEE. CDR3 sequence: CASSGRAGARTDTQYF. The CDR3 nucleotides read TGTGCCAGCAGCGGACGGGCGGGAGCCCGCACAGATACGCAGTATTTT.

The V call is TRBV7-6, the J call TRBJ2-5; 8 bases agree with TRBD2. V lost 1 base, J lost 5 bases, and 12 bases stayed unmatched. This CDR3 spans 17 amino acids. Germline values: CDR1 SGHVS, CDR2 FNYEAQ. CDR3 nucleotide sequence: TGTGCCAGCAGCTTAGAGTACGGGAGGGCATTAGAGGAGACCCAGTACTTC. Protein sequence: CASSLEYGRALEETQYF.

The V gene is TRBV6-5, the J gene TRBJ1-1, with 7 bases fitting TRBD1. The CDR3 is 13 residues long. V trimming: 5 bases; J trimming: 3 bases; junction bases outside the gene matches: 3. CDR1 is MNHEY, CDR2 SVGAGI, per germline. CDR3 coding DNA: TGTGCCAGCAGTCCAACAGGGGACACTGAAGCTTTCTTT. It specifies CASSPTGDTEAFF.

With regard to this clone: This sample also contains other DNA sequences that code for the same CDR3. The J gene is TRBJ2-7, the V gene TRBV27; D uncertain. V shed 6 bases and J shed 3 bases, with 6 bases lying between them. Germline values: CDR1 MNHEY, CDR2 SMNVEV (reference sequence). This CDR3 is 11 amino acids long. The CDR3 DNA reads TGTGCCAGCAGCTCAGACTACGAGCAGTACTTC. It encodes CASSSDYEQYF.

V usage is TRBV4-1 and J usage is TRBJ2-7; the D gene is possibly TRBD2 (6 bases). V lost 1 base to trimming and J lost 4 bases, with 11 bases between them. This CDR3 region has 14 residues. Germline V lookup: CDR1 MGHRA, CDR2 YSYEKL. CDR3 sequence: CASSQVTGEYEQYF. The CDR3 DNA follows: TGCGCCAGCAGCCAAGTAACGGGAGAATACGAGCAGTACTTC.

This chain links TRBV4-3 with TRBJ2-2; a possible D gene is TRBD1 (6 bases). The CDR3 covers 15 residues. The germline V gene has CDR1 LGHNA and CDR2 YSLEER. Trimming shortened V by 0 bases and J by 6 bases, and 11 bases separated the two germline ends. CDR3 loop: CASSQDFTGPGELFF. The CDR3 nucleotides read TGCGCCAGCAGCCAAGATTTTACAGGGCCCGGGGAGCTGTTTTTT.

The CDR3 sequence is CASSPETRSIHEQFF. The CDR3 coding sequence is TGTGCCAGCAGCCCCGAGACTAGAAGCATCCATGAGCAGTTCTTC. The chain is built from TRBV7-2 and TRBJ2-1; D may be TRBD2 (6 bases). CDR3 length: 15 amino acids. Germline CDR1 SGHTA, CDR2 FQGNSA. V shed 5 bases and J shed 8 bases, with 19 bases lying between them. Looking up the rest from reference TRBV7-2 and TRBJ2-1 gives the full variable domain: GAGVSQSPSNKVTEKGKDVELRCDPISGHTALYWYRQSLGQGLEFLIYFQGNSAPDKSGLPSDRFSAERTGGSVSTLTIQRTQQEDSAVYLCASSPETRSIHEQFFGPGTRLTVL.

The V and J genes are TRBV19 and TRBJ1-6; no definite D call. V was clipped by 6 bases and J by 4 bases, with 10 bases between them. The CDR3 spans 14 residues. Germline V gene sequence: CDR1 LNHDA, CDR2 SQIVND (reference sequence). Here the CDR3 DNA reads TGTGCCAGTAGGCAACAGAGTTATAATTCACCCCTCCACTTT. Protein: CASRQQSYNSPLHF.

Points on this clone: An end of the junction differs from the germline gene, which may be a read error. The CDR3 nucleotides are TGTGCCAGCAACTTACAGGGGGCGGTGAACACTGAAGCTTTCTTT. Residues: CASNLQGAVNTEAFF. This chain joins TRBV7-3 and TRBJ1-1, with 9 nucleotides matching TRBD1. Germline V CDR1 and CDR2: SGHTA, FQGTGA. The CDR3 loop spans 15 amino acids.

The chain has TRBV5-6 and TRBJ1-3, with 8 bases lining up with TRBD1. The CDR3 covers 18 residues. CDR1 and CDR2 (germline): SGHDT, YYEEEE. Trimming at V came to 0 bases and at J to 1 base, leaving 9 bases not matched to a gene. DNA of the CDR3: TGTGCCAGCAGCTTGGAAGTTTGGACAGGGCCATCTGGAAACACCATATATTTT. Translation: CASSLEVWTGPSGNTIYF.